Listed here is a single T cell receptor (beta chain). The data derive from a study of OX40 agonist ivuxolimab in advanced cancers. Study context: Ivuxolimab was delivered to patients intravenously every 2 weeks at doses spanning 0.01 to 10 mg/kg. Each dose-escalation patient presented with hepatocellular carcinoma, melanoma, renal cell or head and neck cancer. A mean age of approximately 58 years, range 23 to 79, was recorded, and roughly 83% were male.

Profiled with immunoSEQ multiplex PCR; TCRdb holds only in-frame clones, not every one. This table holds fewer than 70,000 clones, about 90% found once. Germline assignment: CDR1 MNHEY and CDR2 SVGAGI. CDR3 length equals 13 residues. Between the trimmed V and J ends, which lost 2 bases and 7 bases, there was a span of 12 bases. The chain carries TRBV6-5 and TRBJ2-7, with D possibly TRBD1 on 5 matching bases. The sample here was CD4+ or CD8+ T cells sorted from blood, taken in a trial of the OX40 agonist ivuxolimab. This clonotype was obtained from an adult with an advanced solid tumor such as melanoma, head and neck, liver or kidney cancer. The CDR3 protein is CASSYAISGEQYF. The CDR3 DNA sequence: TGTGCCAGCAGTTACGCAATATCAGGGGAGCAGTACTTC.